These 12 T cell receptor beta chains were sequenced from one sample in a study of blood T cell repertoires in COVID-19. The assay was immunoSEQ multiplex PCR, and TCRdb's table has in-frame clones only and misses some. The table lists 270,000 or so clones, roughly 90% of them singletons. Sequenced sample: PBMCs or T cells enriched from blood (not recorded which). Source of these receptors: a woman aged 35 to 49 with acute COVID-19.

The V and J genes are TRBV5-3 and TRBJ1-5, with TRBD1 identical over 9 bases. TRBV5-3 is an open reading frame, and its role is uncertain. Trimming cost V 4 bases and J 6 bases; bases outside gene matches: 14. This CDR3 region has 17 residues. The chain's CDR3 is CARSEGTTGTGIQPQHF. CDR3 sequence (DNA): TGTGCCAGAAGCGAAGGAACGACCGGGACAGGGATTCAGCCCCAGCATTTT.

V gene TRBV28 combines with J gene TRBJ1-4, with 10 bases matching TRBD1. This CDR3 contains 16 residues. Germline CDR1 is MDHEN and CDR2 is SYDVKM. V lost 6 bases and J lost 2; bases outside the gene matches: 6. In DNA, the CDR3 is TGTGCCAGCAGCATGACAGGGGGCGCGACTAATGAAAAACTGTTTTTT. This translates into CASSMTGGATNEKLFF.

This chain joins TRBV10-3 and TRBJ2-5, with TRBD1 as a possible D gene (5 bases). This CDR3 spans 13 amino acids. Germline V gene data show CDR1 as ENHRY and CDR2 as SYGVKD. The V end was cut by 4 bases, the J end by 5 bases, with 11 bases between. CDR3 nucleotides: TGTGCCATCAGTGGGGGCAGTTTCGAGACCCAGTACTTC. This gives the protein CAISGGSFETQYF.

The table lists this clone with a count of one. J is TRBJ2-3 and V is TRBV27; 10 bases align to TRBD2. This CDR3 has 15 residues. Unmatched junction bases numbered 6, after V lost 4 bases and J lost 5 bases. Germline loops: CDR1 MNHEY, CDR2 SMNVEV (reference sequence). CDR3 sequence: CASSWSSGGEDTQYF. CDR3 in DNA: TGTGCCAGCAGTTGGTCTAGCGGGGGTGAAGATACGCAGTATTTT.

The chain combines TRBV5-4 with TRBJ1-1; TRBD1 matches 8 bases. The junction had 8 bases not matched to a gene; V was cut back by 4 bases and J by 6 bases. The germline V gene has CDR1 SGHNT and CDR2 YYREEE (reference sequence). The CDR3 contains 14 residues. The CDR3 spells CASSQQGAKAEAFF. The CDR3 bases are TGTGCCAGCAGCCAGCAGGGGGCGAAGGCTGAAGCTTTCTTT.

The J gene is TRBJ2-1, the V gene TRBV7-8; 10 positions agree with TRBD2. Germline CDR1 SGHVS, CDR2 FQNEAQ. The CDR3 is 17 amino acids. The ends lost 2 bases at V and 0 bases at J; junction bases unmatched: 4. The CDR3 DNA is TGTGCCAGCAGCTTAATAGCGGGAGGCATCTCCTACAATGAGCAGTTCTTC. Translating gives CASSLIAGGISYNEQFF.

This chain connects TRBV6-5 to TRBJ2-7; 8 bases fit TRBD2. The V gene's germline CDR1 is MNHEY and CDR2 SVGAGI. The CDR3 loop spans 15 amino acids. The V segment lost 6 bases and the J segment 4 bases; nucleotides outside the gene matches: 11. DNA of the CDR3: TGTGCCAGCAGCTTTACTAGCGGAGGACAATACGAGCAGTACTTC. Protein sequence: CASSFTSGGQYEQYF.

This clone has just one count. This chain connects TRBV12-5 to TRBJ2-7, with TRBD1 matching over 9 bases. The length of the CDR3 is 16 residues. Losses at the gene ends were 0 bases for V and 5 bases for J; bases not matched to a gene: 8. The germline V gene has CDR1 LGHNT and CDR2 FRNRAP. The CDR3 reads CASGLVRDRADDEQYF. The DNA of the CDR3 is TGTGCTAGTGGTTTGGTCCGGGACAGGGCTGACGACGAGCAGTACTTC. The variable domain in full, completed from reference TRBV12-5 and TRBJ2-7, reads DARVTQTPRHKVTEMGQEVTMRCQPILGHNTVFWYRQTMMQGLELLAYFRNRAPLDDSGMPKDRFSAEMPDATLATLKIQPSEPRDSAVYFCASGLVRDRADDEQYFGPGTRLTVT.

The gene calls are TRBV27 and TRBJ2-1, with TRBD2 matching over 8 bases. CDR1 and CDR2 (germline): MNHEY, SMNVEV (reference sequence). The V and J ends lost 2 bases and 2 bases, in that order; junction bases with no gene match: 5. This CDR3 has 16 amino acids. CDR3 residues: CASSLQGRGAYNEQFF. CDR3 DNA sequence: TGTGCCAGCAGTTTACAGGGGCGGGGGGCCTACAATGAGCAGTTCTTC.

The chain links TRBV5-1 to TRBJ1-2; D may be TRBD1 (5 bases). The CDR3 has 14 amino acids. Germline-derived CDR1 and CDR2 are SGHRS and YFSETQ. The ends were cut back, 2 bases at V and 2 bases at J, with 10 bases in the middle. The CDR3 protein is CASSLDSGNYGYTF. The CDR3 DNA follows: TGCGCCAGCAGCTTAGACAGTGGGAACTATGGCTACACCTTC. Drawing the rest from reference TRBV5-1 and TRBJ1-2, the complete variable domain is KAGVTQTPRYLIKTRGQQVTLSCSPISGHRSVSWYQQTPGQGLQFLFEYFSETQRNKGNFPGRFSGRQFSNSRSEMNVSTLELGDSALYLCASSLDSGNYGYTFGSGTRLTVV.

The chain has TRBV11-2 and TRBJ2-5; D is perhaps TRBD2 (6 bases). CDR1 and CDR2 (germline): SGHAT, FQNNGV. V lost 3 bases and J 0 bases, leaving 11 bases between the germline ends. The CDR3 has 15 residues. CDR3 loop: CASSFGRGYQETQYF. In nucleotides, the CDR3 is TGTGCCAGCAGCTTCGGTCGGGGGTACCAAGAGACCCAGTACTTC.

The chain recombines TRBV6-5 with TRBJ2-1; 13 nucleotides match TRBD2. J was trimmed by 8 bases and V by 5 bases; bases with no gene match: 6. The CDR3 contains 15 residues. The germline CDR1 and CDR2 sequences are MNHEY and SVGAGI. CDR3 nucleotides: TGTGCCAGCAGTCGTCCGGGACTAGCGGGATATGAGCAGTTCTTC. Its translation: CASSRPGLAGYEQFF.